Shown below are 24 T cell receptor beta chains from a single sample sequenced in a study of long-term antiretroviral therapy in people with HIV. With survey level as its setting, the immunoSEQ assay was v3.0. Sequencing used immunoSEQ multiplex PCR; TCRdb keeps in-frame clones, though not all of them. The profile shows roughly 11,000 clones, around 89% of them singletons. This material consisted of unsorted PBMCs, taken 0.2 years before starting antiretroviral therapy. Every receptor here comes from a woman aged 40 to 49 with HIV.

V and J are TRBV7-9 and TRBJ1-1, with unresolved D. CDR1 and CDR2 (germline): SEHNR, FQNEAQ (reference sequence). The V end lost 1 base, the J end lost 6 bases, and 6 bases lay between the germline ends. CDR3 length equals 12 residues. The CDR3 loop reads CASSLDDPEAFF. The CDR3 region has the DNA TGTGCCAGCAGCTTAGATGATCCTGAAGCTTTCTTT.

The rearrangement joins TRBV6-5 to TRBJ1-2, with D perhaps matching TRBD1 (5 bases). Germline loops: CDR1 MNHEY, CDR2 SVGAGI. V lost 10 bases, J lost 2 bases, and 14 bases lay in between. This CDR3 has 13 amino acids. Here the CDR3 reads CATRDGGNYGYTF. The DNA for the CDR3 is TGTGCCACCAGGGACGGAGGGAACTATGGCTACACCTTC.

The V and J genes are TRBV10-3 and TRBJ1-5; possibly TRBD1 for D (5 bases). The CDR3 has 19 residues. V dropped 3 bases and J dropped 2 bases, with 23 bases sitting between them. Germline CDR1 reads ENHRY; CDR2 reads SYGVKD. CDR3 bases: TGTGCCATCAGTGACGCCGGGACCGATTGGGGGATTGGCAATCAGCCCCAGCATTTT. Its protein product is CAISDAGTDWGIGNQPQHF.

This chain joins TRBV19 and TRBJ2-5, with 12 bases fitting TRBD2. Germline V CDR1 and CDR2: LNHDA, SQIVND (reference sequence). This CDR3 spans 15 amino acids. The V and J ends lost 4 bases and 5 bases, in that order; junction bases with no gene match: 5. CDR3 DNA: TGTGCCAGTAGTACGACTAGCGGGGGAGGCGAGACCCAGTACTTC. Amino acid sequence: CASSTTSGGGETQYF.

This chain uses TRBV4-1 with TRBJ1-6, with a possible D match to TRBD1 (5 bases). The CDR3 covers 15 residues. V was clipped by 1 base and J by 6 bases, with 10 bases between them. Germline V gives CDR1 MGHRA, CDR2 YSYEKL. This chain's CDR3 is CASSQGGAGNSPLHF. CDR3 DNA: TGCGCCAGCAGCCAAGGCGGGGCAGGTAATTCACCCCTCCACTTT.

This chain links TRBV9 with TRBJ1-2; D unresolved. Germline lookup yields CDR1 SGDLS and CDR2 YYNGEE. Trimming took 4 bases from V and 3 from J, leaving 16 bases between them. This CDR3 spans 15 amino acids. The chain's CDR3 is CASSPREVSYYGYTF. The CDR3 nucleotides read TGTGCCAGCAGCCCCCGGGAGGTTAGTTACTATGGCTACACCTTC.

The CDR3 loop reads CASGLTGVDYGYTF. CDR3 bases: TGTGCTAGTGGCCTGACCGGTGTAGACTATGGCTACACCTTC. The chain employs TRBV12-5 and TRBJ1-2; D unresolved. The CDR3 has 14 residues. V dropped 6 bases and J dropped 3 bases, with 14 bases sitting between them. Germline-derived CDR1 and CDR2 are LGHNT and FRNRAP.

V and J are TRBV2 and TRBJ2-1, with D tentatively TRBD1 (6 bases). The V end was cut by 8 bases, the J end by 12 bases, with 17 bases between. Per germline, CDR1 SNHLY and CDR2 FYNNEI. The CDR3 totals 12 residues. CDR3 nucleotides: TGTGCCAGCGCCGGGACACTCGACGGGCAGTTCTTC. Its protein product is CASAGTLDGQFF. The variable domain in full, with the rest retrieved from reference TRBV2 and TRBJ2-1, is EPEVTQTPSHQVTQMGQEVILRCVPISNHLYFYWYRQILGQKVEFLVSFYNNEISEKSEIFDDQFSVERPDGSNFTLKIRSTKLEDSAMYFCASAGTLDGQFFGPGTRLTVL.

The chain recombines TRBV19 with TRBJ1-1; the match to TRBD1 covers 7 bases. Trimming at V came to 5 bases and at J to 3 bases, leaving 3 bases not matched to a gene. The CDR3 runs 13 residues. Germline CDR1 reads LNHDA; CDR2 reads SQIVND (reference sequence). CDR3 sequence reads: CASSGQVDTEAFF. CDR3 in DNA: TGTGCCAGTAGTGGACAGGTTGACACTGAAGCTTTCTTT.

The sample holds one count of this clone. This chain uses TRBV4-3 with TRBJ2-7, with 9 bases matching TRBD1. The V gene end was trimmed by 0 bases and the J gene end by 5 bases; junction bases not matched to a gene: 11. The germline CDR1 and CDR2 sequences are LGHNA and YSLEER. This CDR3 comprises 17 residues. CDR3 coding DNA: TGCGCCAGCAGCCAAGATTTGAATGGACAGGGGAGGGACGAGCAGTACTTC. Protein sequence: CASSQDLNGQGRDEQYF.

The chain has TRBV5-1 and TRBJ2-5; D assignment may be TRBD1 or TRBD2 (6 bases each). Trimming cost V 0 bases and J 4 bases, with 16 bases left between them. The CDR3 runs to 16 residues. Germline V CDR1 and CDR2: SGHRS, YFSETQ. The CDR3 nucleotides are TGCGCCAGCAGCTTGGATGGGGGGCTTGGAGGAGAGACCCAGTACTTC. It is translated as CASSLDGGLGGETQYF.

Comment on this clone: The junction and the germline gene differ at one end; a read error may be behind it. The gene calls are TRBV6-1 and TRBJ2-7; TRBD1 is a possible D gene (5 bases). Looked up from germline, CDR1 is MNHNS and CDR2 is SASEGT. The CDR3 spans 12 residues. CDR3 in amino acids: CASSEAAGSWSF. The CDR3 coding sequence is TGTGCCAGCAGTGAAGCGGCAGGGTCCTGGAGCTTC.

The gene calls are TRBV6-5 and TRBJ1-1, with D perhaps matching TRBD1 (6 bases). The CDR3 spans 14 residues. Looked up from germline, CDR1 is MNHEY and CDR2 is SVGAGI. V lost 5 bases and J lost 1, with 11 bases in between. As DNA, the CDR3 is TGTGCCAGCAGTCCGGACAGCCCGAACACTGAAGCTTTCTTT. It translates to CASSPDSPNTEAFF.

This chain connects TRBV9 to TRBJ2-3; TRBD2 matches at 12 bases. This CDR3 is built from 16 residues. The V and J ends lost 2 bases and 5 bases, in that order; junction bases with no gene match: 6. Per the germline V gene, CDR1 is SGDLS and CDR2 is YYNGEE. The CDR3 protein is CASSVTSSGGGDTQYF. In DNA, the CDR3 is TGTGCCAGCAGCGTCACTTCTAGCGGGGGGGGAGATACGCAGTATTTT. Full variable domain (missing parts from reference TRBV9 and TRBJ2-3): DSGVTQTPKHLITATGQRVTLRCSPRSGDLSVYWYQQSLDQGLQFLIQYYNGEERAKGNILERFSAQQFPDLHSELNLSSLELGDSALYFCASSVTSSGGGDTQYFGPGTRLTVL.

The chain employs TRBV6-6 and TRBJ1-1, with no clear D. Deletions cut 7 bases from V and 1 base from J, with 10 bases between. The CDR3 runs 13 residues. The germline V gene has CDR1 MNHNY and CDR2 SVGAGI (reference sequence). CDR3 protein: CASIEGGNTEAFF. DNA for the CDR3: TGTGCCAGCATAGAGGGAGGGAACACTGAAGCTTTCTTT.

The chain combines TRBV28 with TRBJ1-6; TRBD1 might be the D (5 bases). The CDR3 spans 17 residues. V was trimmed by 4 bases and J by 0 bases, leaving 13 bases between them. Germline V gene lookup returns CDR1 MDHEN and CDR2 SYDVKM. CDR3 amino acids: CASSYRQISSYNSPLHF. In DNA form, the CDR3 reads TGTGCCAGCAGTTACCGACAGATAAGCTCCTATAATTCACCCCTCCACTTT.

J is TRBJ2-3 and V is TRBV5-1; TRBD2 matches at 7 bases. The ends lost 1 base at V and 4 bases at J; junction bases unmatched: 6. Germline-derived CDR1 and CDR2 are SGHRS and YFSETQ. This CDR3 contains 15 residues. The CDR3 coding sequence is TGCGCCAGCAGCTTGAGGGCTAGCGGTGCAGATACGCAGTATTTT. It yields the protein CASSLRASGADTQYF.

This sequence joins TRBV7-2 and TRBJ1-5, with D maybe TRBD1 (6 bases). Trimming cost V 2 bases and J 9 bases, with 17 bases left between them. The germline CDR1 and CDR2 sequences are SGHTA and FQGNSA. The CDR3 is 15 amino acids. The CDR3: CASSLSLVGGWPQHF. CDR3 DNA: TGTGCCAGCAGCTTAAGTTTGGTTGGGGGCTGGCCCCAGCATTTT.

This clone was counted a few times. The same CDR3 also results from other DNA sequences found in this sample. The chain joins TRBV6-5 to TRBJ1-2; the match to TRBD1 covers 11 bases. The ends lost 0 bases at V and 4 bases at J; junction bases unmatched: 4. Germline CDR1 reads MNHEY; CDR2 reads SVGAGI. The CDR3 covers 16 residues. CDR3 sequence: CASSYSRTGGGYGYTF. The CDR3 DNA follows: TGTGCCAGCAGTTACTCCCGGACAGGGGGCGGCTATGGCTACACCTTC.

The genes are TRBV30 and TRBJ1-5, with no clear D. Germline lookup yields CDR1 GTSNPN and CDR2 SVGIG (reference sequence). V dropped 5 bases and J dropped 0 bases, with 8 bases sitting between them. The CDR3 is 13 residues long. CDR3 in amino acids: CAWGYSSNQPQHF. DNA for the CDR3: TGTGCCTGGGGATACAGTAGCAATCAGCCCCAGCATTTT.

This chain joins TRBV30 and TRBJ2-3; 8 bases are a match to TRBD2. The V gene end was trimmed by 5 bases and the J gene end by 2 bases; junction bases not matched to a gene: 6. The CDR3 is 14 residues long. The germline V gene has CDR1 GTSNPN and CDR2 SVGIG (reference sequence). CDR3 coding DNA: TGTGCCTGGGCGATCGGGGGGGCCACAGATACGCAGTATTTT. Its protein is CAWAIGGATDTQYF.

The chain couples TRBV7-2 to TRBJ1-6; no definite D call. The germline gives CDR1 SGHTA, CDR2 FQGNSA. Trimming shortened V by 1 base and J by 12 bases, and 16 bases separated the two germline ends. This CDR3 contains 15 residues. The CDR3 loop reads CASSLGQEYYLPLHF. The CDR3 region has the DNA TGTGCCAGCAGCTTAGGGCAGGAGTATTATTTACCCCTCCACTTT.

This clone occurred a few times. The rearrangement links TRBV7-9 to TRBJ1-2, with a weak D call TRBD1 (6 bases). The CDR3 is 14 residues long. Germline-derived CDR1 and CDR2 are SEHNR and FQNEAQ (reference sequence). V shed 5 bases and J shed 0 bases, with 10 bases lying between them. DNA of the CDR3: TGTGCCAGCAGCCCCGGGACACCTAACTATGGCTACACCTTC. Protein sequence: CASSPGTPNYGYTF.

The gene calls are TRBV30 and TRBJ1-2, with D unclear. The CDR3 spans 15 residues. Per germline, CDR1 GTSNPN and CDR2 SVGIG (reference sequence). Trimming stripped 0 bases from V and 7 bases from J, with 18 bases between. The CDR3 is CAWSVFVVGSAGYTF. CDR3 nucleotide sequence: TGTGCCTGGAGTGTATTTGTAGTAGGGTCCGCTGGCTACACCTTC.